Listed below are T cell receptor beta chains from one sample, sequenced in a study of early T cells in non-severe SARS-CoV-2 infection. TCRdb analysed the 5' RACE reads with MiXCR anew, one entry per CDR3 protein. The sample contains fewer than 9,500 distinct CDR3 sequences, roughly 5% of which appear only once. The sample consisted of whole blood. The receptors shown here come from an adult who was a healthcare worker with PCR-confirmed SARS-CoV-2 infection or an uninfected control (not recorded which). Both conserved end residues are part of each CDR3. The D gene is left open where the match is weak. Only part of the rows carry a size: once, few, many, or a class if the clone is expanded.

>TRBD1|TRBJ2-1|medium-sized|TRBV25-1
TGTGCCAGCAGTGAATATGGGGGACAGCACGACAATGAGCAGTTCTTC
CASSEYGGQHDNEQFF
>NA|TRBJ1-2|many|TRBV7-3
TGTGCCAGCAGCGTGCCGGGACAACTTGGCTACACCTTC
CASSVPGQLGYTF
>NA|TRBJ2-3|medium-sized|TRBV10-1
TGCGCCAGCAGTGAGCATGGAGGGGACACAGATACGCAGTATTTT
CASSEHGGDTDTQYF
>TRBD2|TRBJ2-3|NA|TRBV20-1
TGCAGTGCTAGGTGGGGACTAGCGGGAGTGTCAGATACGCAGTATTTT
CSARWGLAGVSDTQYF
>NA|TRBJ2-1|many|TRBV11-2
TGTGCCAGCAGCTTAAGGGAAGGGCAGTTCTTC
CASSLREGQFF
>TRBD2|TRBJ2-1|medium-sized|TRBV6-2/TRBV6-3
TGTGCCAGCAGTTCCGGGACTAGCGGACTACTTGGGGATGAGCAGTTCTTC
CASSSGTSGLLGDEQFF
>TRBD2|TRBJ2-1|medium-sized|TRBV7-6
TGTGCCAGCAGCTTAAGGGCTAGCGGGTCCTACAATGAGCAGTTCTTC
CASSLRASGSYNEQFF
>NA|TRBJ2-1|many|TRBV5-1
TGCGCCAGCAGCTCATTAGAATTGACCTACAATGAGCAGTTCTTC
CASSSLELTYNEQFF
>TRBD2|TRBJ2-1|medium-sized|TRBV4-3
TGCGCCAGCAGCCATCCCTTTGACGGGACTAGCGGGAGTCTTCGGAATGAGCAGTTCTTC
CASSHPFDGTSGSLRNEQFF
>NA|TRBJ1-1|many|TRBV7-3
TGTGCCAGCAGCTTAAAAGTGAACACTGAAGCTTTCTTT
CASSLKVNTEAFF
>NA|TRBJ2-1|many|TRBV24-1
TGTGCCACCCGCGGGGCAAACTACAATGAGCAGTTCTTC
CATRGANYNEQFF
>NA|TRBJ2-5|many|TRBV15
TGTGCCACCAGCAGAGATCGGACGGGAGAGACCCAGTACTTC
CATSRDRTGETQYF
>NA|TRBJ1-6|many|TRBV7-6
TGTGCCAGCAGCTTACGCGACAGTAGTAGTTCACCCCTCCACTTT
CASSLRDSSSSPLHF
>NA|TRBJ2-7|many|TRBV12-3/TRBV12-4
TGTGCCAGCAGTTTAGATTACGAGCAGTACTTC
CASSLDYEQYF
>TRBD2|TRBJ2-7|medium-sized|TRBV12-3/TRBV12-4
TGTGCCAGCAGTTTAAATAGCGGGAGTTACGAGCAGTACTTC
CASSLNSGSYEQYF
>TRBD1|TRBJ2-3|medium-sized|TRBV19
TGTGCCAGTAGTATCTCAACAGGGGGCGGGACAGATACGCAGTATTTT
CASSISTGGGTDTQYF
>TRBD2|TRBJ2-1|medium-sized|TRBV6-6
TGTGCCAGCAGTTACTGGGCTAGCGGGTCTCGGAGCTCCTACAATGAGCAGTTCTTC
CASSYWASGSRSSYNEQFF
>NA|TRBJ2-2|many|TRBV19
TGTGCCGGGGGTCGAGGGGGAGCGAACACCGGGGAGCTGTTTTTT
CAGGRGGANTGELFF
>NA|TRBJ1-2|many|TRBV6-6
TGTGCCAGCCTCTTTGCTGGGGCGAAAGCGAGCTATGGCTACACCTTC
CASLFAGAKASYGYTF
>TRBD2|TRBJ2-3|many|TRBV10-3
TGTGCCATCAGTGACATAGCGGGTAGAAGAATAAGCACAGATACGCAGTATTTT
CAISDIAGRRISTDTQYF
>TRBD2|TRBJ2-1|medium-sized|TRBV7-9
TGTGCCAGCAGCAACTCACTAGCGGACCTTAATGAGCAGTTCTTC
CASSNSLADLNEQFF
>NA|TRBJ2-2|many|TRBV5-1
TGCGCCAGCAGCTTGGAACGCCGGTCTCAACCTTCCGGGGAGCTGTTTTTT
CASSLERRSQPSGELFF
>TRBD1|TRBJ2-2|many|TRBV6-2/TRBV6-3
TGTGCCAGCAGGCCCACTACAGGGGGGAACACCGGGGAGCTGTTTTTT
CASRPTTGGNTGELFF
>TRBD2|TRBJ2-5|NA|TRBV7-9
TGTGCCAGCAGCTTAGTCTTGACTAGCGGCCAAGAGACCCAGTACTTC
CASSLVLTSGQETQYF
>TRBD1|TRBJ1-1|medium-sized|TRBV20-1
TGCAGTGCTTCGCCCGGGACAGGGGGGTATGAAGCTTTCTTT
CSASPGTGGYEAFF
>NA|TRBJ2-1|medium-sized|TRBV27
TGTGCCAGCAGTTCCGTAGGATCAGCACCCAATGAGCAGTTCTTC
CASSSVGSAPNEQFF
>TRBD2|TRBJ2-1|many|TRBV4-1
TGCGCCAGCAGACCCCAGCGGGGAAGCTCCTACAATGAGCAGTTCTTC
CASRPQRGSSYNEQFF
>NA|TRBJ2-2|medium-sized|TRBV24-1
TGTGCCACCAGTCCCTCCTTAAACACCGGGGAGCTGTTTTTT
CATSPSLNTGELFF
>NA|TRBJ2-1|many|TRBV5-4
TGTGCCAGCAGCTTGTCGGGAGTTCCCTACAATGAGCAGTTCTTC
CASSLSGVPYNEQFF
>TRBD1|TRBJ2-1|medium-sized|TRBV27
TGTGCCAGCAGTTCCCCGGGACAGGGGCGCAATGAGCAGTTCTTC
CASSSPGQGRNEQFF
>NA|TRBJ1-1|few|TRBV7-9
TGTGCCAGCAGCTCGGACAGATTTGAAGCTTTCTTT
CASSSDRFEAFF
>NA|TRBJ2-1|medium-sized|TRBV7-9
TGTGCCAGCAACGGCAGGGGCGAATCCTACAATGAGCAGTTCTTC
CASNGRGESYNEQFF
>TRBD1|TRBJ2-3|many|TRBV20-1
TGCAGTGCCCGGGCGGACAGGCCGCCAGATACGCAGTATTTT
CSARADRPPDTQYF
>TRBD2|TRBJ2-1|medium-sized|TRBV4-1
TGCGCCAGCAGCCAAGGACCGGGACTAGCGGGAGAACGGTCCTACAATGAGCAGTTCTTC
CASSQGPGLAGERSYNEQFF
>TRBD1|TRBJ1-4|medium-sized|TRBV27
TGTGCCAGCAGTTTCCGAGCGAGGACAGGCGGGAATGAAAAACTGTTCTTT
CASSFRARTGGNEKLFF
>NA|TRBJ1-1|NA|TRBV5-1
TGCGCCAGCAGCTCCGGACCCTTCACTGAAGCTTTCTTT
CASSSGPFTEAFF
>TRBD2|TRBJ2-3|medium-sized|TRBV7-8
TGTGCCAGCAGCTTAGGGGTAGCGGGGGGCACAGATACGCAGTATTTT
CASSLGVAGGTDTQYF
>NA|TRBJ1-3|many|TRBV10-1
TGCGCCAGCAGCCCAAATGGAAACACCATATATTTT
CASSPNGNTIYF
>NA|TRBJ2-1|few|TRBV9
TGTGCCAGCAGCCCCGGGACTTTCACCTACAATGAGCAGTTCTTC
CASSPGTFTYNEQFF
>TRBD2|TRBJ2-7|NA|TRBV29-1
TGCAGCGTTGAAGAGACTAGGGGACTACCCTCCCTCGAGCAGTACTTC
CSVEETRGLPSLEQYF
>TRBD1|TRBJ2-5|many|TRBV9
TGTGCCAGCAGCGAGAGGGGACAGGGAGGTCGCGAGACCCAGTACTTC
CASSERGQGGRETQYF
>TRBD1|TRBJ1-5|NA|TRBV20-1
TGCAGTGCTAGACTGACAGGGGGTAGCAATCAGCCCCAGCATTTT
CSARLTGGSNQPQHF
>TRBD2|TRBJ2-3|many|TRBV28
TGTGCCAGCAGTTTGGGCCCATCCGGGCTAGCGGGACTCACAGATACGCAGTATTTT
CASSLGPSGLAGLTDTQYF
>TRBD2|TRBJ2-7|many|TRBV6-1
TGTGCCAGCAGTGAAGCTTGGCTAGCGGGGAGCTACGAGCAGTACTTC
CASSEAWLAGSYEQYF
>NA|TRBJ1-1|NA|TRBV12-3/TRBV12-4
TGTGCCAGCAGTTTAGACGGTCAGATGAACACTGAAGCTTTCTTT
CASSLDGQMNTEAFF
>NA|TRBJ1-2|medium-sized|TRBV20-1
TGCAGTGCCCAAATACCACAGGGCTATGGCTACACCTTC
CSAQIPQGYGYTF
>NA|TRBJ2-1|NA|TRBV6-5
TGTGCCAGCAGTTACGGGGGGTACGATGAGCAGTTCTTC
CASSYGGYDEQFF
>TRBD1|TRBJ2-3|medium-sized|TRBV15
TGTGCCACCAGCGGCTGGGACAGGGATATGCCAGATACGCAGTATTTT
CATSGWDRDMPDTQYF
>TRBD2|TRBJ2-2|medium-sized|TRBV7-2
TGTGCCAGCAGCCTTAGCGGGAGGCTCAATGGGGAGCTGTTTTTT
CASSLSGRLNGELFF
>NA|TRBJ1-1|medium-sized|TRBV7-2
TGTGCCGGTAAACCGGGGATGAACACTGAAGCTTTCTTT
CAGKPGMNTEAFF
>TRBD2|TRBJ2-1|NA|TRBV19
TGTGCCAGTAGTATATCCCCCAGCGGGATATACAATGAGCAGTTCTTC
CASSISPSGIYNEQFF
>TRBD2|TRBJ2-4|many|TRBV10-2
TGCGCCAGCAGTGAGCCCGGGACTAGCGTGGGCATTCAGTACTTC
CASSEPGTSVGIQYF
>NA|TRBJ2-1|medium-sized|TRBV4-1
TGCGCCAGCAGCCAAGATAATGGGAGGTACTACAATGAGCAGTTCTTC
CASSQDNGRYYNEQFF